These 15 T cell receptor beta chains originate from one sample sequenced in a study of T cell clones after liver transplantation. TCRdb keeps only in-frame clones here, not all; method: immunoSEQ multiplex PCR. The table has about 24,000 clones, more than 60% seen once. Sequencing used CD4+ T cells from blood, obtained before liver transplant. The source of these receptors is a human donor who received a liver transplant.

The chain combines TRBV7-9 with TRBJ2-7, with D maybe TRBD2 (5 bases). The CDR3 has 16 amino acids. The V gene's germline CDR1 is SEHNR and CDR2 FQNEAQ (reference sequence). Deletions cut 4 bases from V and 3 bases from J, with 19 bases between. CDR3 region: CASSSLGSRPLYEQYF. CDR3 sequence (DNA): TGTGCCAGCAGCTCCCTTGGGAGCAGACCCCTCTACGAGCAGTACTTC.

The chain uses TRBV7-2 and TRBJ2-3; no clear D gene. Trimming cost V 8 bases and J 9 bases, with 15 bases left between them. Germline loops: CDR1 SGHTA, CDR2 FQGNSA. The CDR3 length is 12 residues. The CDR3 nucleotides read TGTGCCAGCGCCCCTAGGGTTGGAACGCAGTATTTT. As protein: CASAPRVGTQYF. Variable domain in full (rest from reference TRBV7-2 and TRBJ2-3): GAGVSQSPSNKVTEKGKDVELRCDPISGHTALYWYRQSLGQGLEFLIYFQGNSAPDKSGLPSDRFSAERTGGSVSTLTIQRTQQEDSAVYLCASAPRVGTQYFGPGTRLTVL.

The V gene is TRBV11-3, the J gene TRBJ2-1; TRBD1 is a possible D gene (5 bases). V shed 1 base and J shed 7 bases, with 14 bases lying between them. This CDR3 is 15 amino acids long. Germline V gene lookup returns CDR1 SGHNT and CDR2 YENEEA. The CDR3 DNA reads as TGTGCCAGCAGCTTAGCCCAGGGCGGTGAGAATGAGCAGTTCTTC. Amino acids: CASSLAQGGENEQFF.

Only one count was recorded for this clone. This chain joins TRBV28 and TRBJ2-7, with 8 bases lining up with TRBD2. V lost 8 bases, J lost 3 bases, and 9 bases stayed unmatched. The CDR3 runs to 14 residues. Germline CDR1 reads MDHEN; CDR2 reads SYDVKM. The CDR3 nucleotides are TGTGCCAGCCAGACCGGGGGGGTCAACTACGAGCAGTACTTC. Translation: CASQTGGVNYEQYF.

The CDR3 reads CASSFWRDRGGEKLFF. DNA for the CDR3: TGTGCCAGCAGTTTTTGGAGGGACAGGGGTGGTGAAAAACTGTTTTTT. This chain uses TRBV27 with TRBJ1-4; 10 nucleotides match TRBD1. With 3 bases clipped from V and 7 bases from J, the junction kept 8 bases outside the gene matches. There are 16 residues in the CDR3. The germline gives CDR1 MNHEY, CDR2 SMNVEV (reference sequence).

This rearrangement joins TRBV10-3 to TRBJ1-1, with 9 positions matching TRBD1. The J segment lost 3 bases and the V segment lost 5 bases, leaving 4 bases of the junction unmatched. Germline-derived CDR1 and CDR2 are ENHRY and SYGVKD. The CDR3 contains 14 residues. CDR3 nucleotide sequence: TGTGCCATCAGTCGACAGGGGGAGGACACTGAAGCTTTCTTT. It translates to CAISRQGEDTEAFF.

V gene TRBV5-6 combines with J gene TRBJ2-1, with 7 bases aligning to TRBD1. The V gene's germline CDR1 is SGHDT and CDR2 YYEEEE. CDR3 size: 13 residues. After removal of 0 bases from V and 7 bases from J, the junction contained 1 base not matched to a gene. CDR3 sequence: CASSLGRGNEQFF. As DNA, the CDR3 is TGTGCCAGCAGCTTGGGCAGGGGGAATGAGCAGTTCTTC.

This clone was seen a few times. This chain connects TRBV11-2 to TRBJ2-7; D may correspond to TRBD1 or TRBD2 (5 bases each). Trimming took 5 bases from V and 9 from J, leaving 23 bases between them. Germline assignment: CDR1 SGHAT and CDR2 FQNNGV. The CDR3 spans 15 residues. CDR3 sequence: CASSITGTAWQVQYF. CDR3 in DNA: TGTGCCAGCAGCATAACCGGGACCGCATGGCAAGTGCAGTACTTC.

The J gene is TRBJ1-1, the V gene TRBV2, with D possibly being TRBD1 (5 bases). In germline, CDR1 is SNHLY, CDR2 FYNNEI. Trimming removed 6 bases at V and 4 bases at J, with 15 bases between. The CDR3 is 14 residues long. CDR3 coding DNA: TGTGCCAGCAGCGGGAGGGCAGGGAGCACTGAAGCTTTCTTT. It codes for CASSGRAGSTEAFF.

This clone was counted a single time. The chain joins TRBV4-1 to TRBJ1-1, with D perhaps matching TRBD1 (5 bases). In germline, CDR1 is MGHRA, CDR2 YSYEKL. The ends were cut back, 0 bases at V and 2 bases at J, with 16 bases in the middle. This CDR3 spans 17 amino acids. The DNA for the CDR3 is TGCGCCAGCAGCCAAGATATCCATCAACAGGCCAACACTGAAGCTTTCTTT. Translating gives CASSQDIHQQANTEAFF.

The CDR3 loop reads CASSLGLGQGGFDEQFF. CDR3 DNA sequence: TGTGCCAGCAGCTTAGGCCTGGGACAGGGGGGCTTCGATGAGCAGTTCTTC. The chain is built from TRBV13 and TRBJ2-1, with TRBD1 matching over 11 bases. J gave up 8 bases and V 0 bases, and 9 bases lay outside the gene matches. Germline CDR1 reads PRHDT; CDR2 reads FYEKMQ (reference sequence). This CDR3 comprises 17 residues.

The chain carries TRBV10-3 and TRBJ2-1; 12 bases fit TRBD2. Trimming at V came to 2 bases and at J to 7 bases, leaving 6 bases not matched to a gene. Germline CDR1 and CDR2: ENHRY and SYGVKD. This CDR3 comprises 16 residues. The CDR3 sequence is CAISEVFTSGGNEQFF. CDR3 coding DNA: TGTGCCATCAGTGAGGTCTTCACTAGCGGGGGGAATGAGCAGTTCTTC.

The chain uses TRBV6-1 and TRBJ2-7, with D maybe TRBD2 (6 bases). V lost 4 bases to trimming and J lost 1 base, with 17 bases between them. Germline CDR1 reads MNHNS; CDR2 reads SASEGT. This CDR3 has 16 residues. The CDR3 nucleotides are TGTGCCAGCAGTGTAGGAGGGGCAGGAGGGTCCTACGAGCAGTACGTC. It encodes CASSVGGAGGSYEQYV.

This clone has a handful of counts. The V and J genes are TRBV7-9 and TRBJ2-7; D is uncertain. Germline CDR1 is SEHNR and CDR2 is FQNEAQ (reference sequence). This CDR3 is built from 13 residues. The V end was cut by 1 base, the J end by 6 bases, with 10 bases between. CDR3 sequence (DNA): TGTGCCAGCAGCTTAGGGTCGACGCTCGAGCAGTACTTC. This codes for CASSLGSTLEQYF.

This clone occurred a few times. The rearrangement links TRBV5-4 to TRBJ1-4; 8 bases match TRBD1. The CDR3 extends over 14 amino acids. Per germline, CDR1 SGHNT and CDR2 YYREEE (reference sequence). J was trimmed by 8 bases and V by 1 base; bases with no gene match: 4. CDR3 coding DNA: TGTGCCAGCAGCTTGCAGGGGGCGGCGGAAAAACTGTTTTTT. It is translated as CASSLQGAAEKLFF.